This TCR beta chain originates from a study of blood T cell repertoires in COVID-19. Produced via immunoSEQ multiplex PCR; TCRdb's table is partial and in-frame only. The repertoire includes some 300,000 clones, roughly 90% of them detected once, and about 1% sits in the top ten. Germline CDR1 and CDR2: DFQATT and SNEGSKA (reference sequence). Between the trimmed V and J ends, which lost 3 bases and 2 bases, there was a span of 7 bases. The CDR3 length is 12 residues. The chain joins TRBV20-1 to TRBJ2-5; D is unclear. This receptor was taken from a woman aged 25 to 45 who had recovered from COVID-19. Material for sequencing was PBMCs or T cells enriched from blood (not recorded which). The CDR3 DNA sequence: TGCAGTGCTAGTTCCAGACAAGAGACCCAGTACTTC. This translates into CSASSRQETQYF.